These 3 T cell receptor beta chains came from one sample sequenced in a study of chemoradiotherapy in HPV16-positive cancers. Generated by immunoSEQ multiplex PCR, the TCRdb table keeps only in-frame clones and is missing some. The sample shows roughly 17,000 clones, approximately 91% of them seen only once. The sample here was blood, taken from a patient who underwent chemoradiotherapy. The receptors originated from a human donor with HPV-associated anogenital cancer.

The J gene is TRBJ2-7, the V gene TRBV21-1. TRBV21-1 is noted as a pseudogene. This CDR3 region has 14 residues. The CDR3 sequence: CASISGTSSYEQYV. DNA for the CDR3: TGTGCCAGCATCTCCGGGACCTCCTCCTACGAGCAGTACGTC.

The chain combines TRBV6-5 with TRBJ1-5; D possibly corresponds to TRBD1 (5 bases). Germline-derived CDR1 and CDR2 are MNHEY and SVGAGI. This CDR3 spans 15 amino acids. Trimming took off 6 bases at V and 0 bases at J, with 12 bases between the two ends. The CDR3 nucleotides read TGTGCCAGCAGAGACGACAGTTATAGCAATCAGCCCCAGCATTTT. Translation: CASRDDSYSNQPQHF.

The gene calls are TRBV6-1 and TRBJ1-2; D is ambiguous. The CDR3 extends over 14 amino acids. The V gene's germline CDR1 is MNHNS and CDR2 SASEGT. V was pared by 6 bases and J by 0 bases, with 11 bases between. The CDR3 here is CASSDGATNYGYTF. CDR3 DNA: TGTGCCAGCAGCGACGGAGCTACTAACTATGGCTACACCTTC.